These 22 T cell receptor beta chains came from one sample sequenced in a study of response to subunit inactivated influenza vaccine. From the RT-PCR reads, TCRdb called clonotypes with MiXCR, one entry per CDR3 protein. The sample records 530,000 or so distinct CDR3 sequences, less than 30% being singletons. The sample in question was CD4+ T cells sorted from PBMCs, obtained more than 4 days after vaccination. The receptors here all came from a man aged 50 to 60 who received an inactivated influenza vaccine.

In this sample, this clonotype turned up a few times. The chain recombines TRBV29-1 with TRBJ2-4, with D perhaps TRBD1 or TRBD2 (6 bases each). Germline assignment: CDR1 SQVTM and CDR2 ANQGSEA. Between the trimmed V and J ends, which lost 0 bases and 1 base, there was a span of 19 bases. The CDR3 has 18 residues. The CDR3 DNA reads as TGCAGCGTTGAAGATCTCCCGGGGGCCCCAGGGGCCAAAAACATTCAGTACTTC. This codes for CSVEDLPGAPGAKNIQYF. The full variable domain, completed using reference TRBV29-1 and TRBJ2-4, is SAVISQKPSRDICQRGTSLTIQCQVDSQVTMMFWYRQQPGQSLTLIATANQGSEATYESGFVIDKFPISRPNLTFSTLTVSNMSPEDSSIYLCSVEDLPGAPGAKNIQYFGAGTRLSVL.

The genes are TRBV20-1 and TRBJ2-1, with TRBD2 identical over 11 bases. CDR3 length: 15 amino acids. V dropped 3 bases and J dropped 4; count of bases not matched to a gene: 5. CDR1 is DFQATT, CDR2 SNEGSKA, per germline (reference sequence). The CDR3 loop reads CSARGTSGVYNEQFF. In DNA form, the CDR3 reads TGCAGTGCTAGGGGGACTAGCGGAGTATACAATGAGCAGTTCTTC.

The CDR3 spells CASSRRLAGNYNEQFF. As DNA, the CDR3 is TGTGCCAGCAGCCGCCGACTAGCGGGCAACTACAATGAGCAGTTCTTC. The V and J genes are TRBV7-8 and TRBJ2-1, with TRBD2 identical over 10 bases. The CDR3 spans 16 residues. CDR1 is SGHVS and CDR2 is FQNEAQ in the germline V gene. Trimming took 5 bases from V and 3 from J; bases not matched to a gene: 7.

The gene calls are TRBV28 and TRBJ2-7; no clear D. The CDR3 is made up of 14 amino acids. The germline gives CDR1 MDHEN, CDR2 SYDVKM. V dropped 6 bases and J dropped 5 bases, with 17 bases sitting between them. The CDR3, as DNA: TGTGCCAGCAGCCTGACGACAAAACAAAACGAGCAGTACTTC. Protein sequence: CASSLTTKQNEQYF.

The chain has TRBV6-5 and TRBJ1-5; D ambiguous. Germline V gene sequence: CDR1 MNHEY, CDR2 SVGAGI. With 2 bases removed from V and 3 bases from J, the gap between germline ends came to 8 bases. CDR3 size: 14 residues. The CDR3 region is CASSYREVNQPQHF. DNA for the CDR3: TGTGCCAGCAGTTACCGCGAGGTCAATCAGCCCCAGCATTTT.

V and J are TRBV7-2 and TRBJ1-6; D is unresolved. The germline V and J ends were trimmed by 0 bases and 10 bases, with 13 bases remaining between them. CDR3 size: 15 residues. Germline V gene sequence: CDR1 SGHTA, CDR2 FQGNSA. As DNA, the CDR3 is TGTGCCAGCAGCTTAGCGCTGGGCGCTGGGTCACCCCTCCACTTT. Protein: CASSLALGAGSPLHF. Full variable domain (missing parts from reference TRBV7-2 and TRBJ1-6): GAGVSQSPSNKVTEKGKDVELRCDPISGHTALYWYRQSLGQGLEFLIYFQGNSAPDKSGLPSDRFSAERTGGSVSTLTIQRTQQEDSAVYLCASSLALGAGSPLHFGNGTRLTVT.

The rearrangement uses TRBV5-5 and TRBJ1-5; no definite D call. The CDR3 is 14 amino acids. CDR1 is SGHKS and CDR2 is YYEKEE in the germline V gene (reference sequence). The germline V and J ends were trimmed by 4 bases and 3 bases, with 11 bases remaining between them. CDR3 nucleotide sequence: TGTGCCAGCAGCCCCGGGGAGCTCAATCAGCCCCAGCATTTT. Protein: CASSPGELNQPQHF.

The chain employs TRBV20-1 and TRBJ1-5, with a possible D match to TRBD1 (5 bases). The CDR3 spans 13 residues. V lost 5 bases, J lost 3 bases, and 11 bases lay in between. Germline CDR1 and CDR2: DFQATT and SNEGSKA (reference sequence). The CDR3 spells CSASTGPNQPQHF. CDR3 DNA sequence: TGCAGTGCTTCGACGGGACCCAATCAGCCCCAGCATTTT.

The V call is TRBV12-3 or TRBV12-4, the J call TRBJ1-1; possibly TRBD1 for D (5 bases). CDR3 length: 15 residues. V was pared by 1 base and J by 1 base, with 10 bases between. This CDR3 reads CASSLGGTGNTEAFF. In nucleotides, the CDR3 is TGTGCCAGCAGTTTAGGGGGGACGGGGAACACTGAAGCTTTCTTT.

This clonotype was seen only a few times. The rearrangement joins TRBV15 to TRBJ2-1; maybe TRBD1 (6 bases). The CDR3 sequence is 15 residues long. V lost 0 bases, J lost 10 bases, and 16 bases lay in between. Germline loops: CDR1 LNHNV, CDR2 YYDKDF (reference sequence). Here the CDR3 reads CATSREQRGTGEQFF. The CDR3 DNA follows: TGTGCCACCAGCAGAGAACAGAGGGGGACGGGAGAGCAGTTCTTC.

This clonotype has a handful of counts. This CDR3 is CASKRDARVYGEQYF. CDR3 in DNA: TGTGCCAGCAAACGCGACGCCAGGGTGTATGGCGAGCAGTACTTC. This chain links TRBV6-2 or TRBV6-3 with TRBJ2-7; a weak D match, TRBD1 (5 bases). The CDR3 contains 15 residues. V was clipped by 7 bases and J by 6 bases, with 22 bases between them. Per the germline V gene, CDR1 is MNHEY and CDR2 is SVGEGT.

The chain uses TRBV6-1 and TRBJ2-7; 9 bases line up with TRBD1. V was clipped by 3 bases and J by 3 bases; unmatched bases: 6. Germline V CDR1 and CDR2: MNHNS, SASEGT. There are 15 residues in the CDR3. The CDR3 here is CASSESTGGIYEQYF. The CDR3 bases are TGTGCCAGCAGTGAGTCGACAGGGGGGATCTACGAGCAGTACTTC.

This clonotype was counted at least ten times. The chain uses TRBV7-9 and TRBJ1-1; TRBD1 matches at 7 bases. In germline, CDR1 is SEHNR, CDR2 FQNEAQ (reference sequence). V trimming: 5 bases; J trimming: 0 bases; junction bases outside the gene matches: 9. The CDR3 has 16 residues. CDR3 sequence (DNA): TGTGCCAGCAGCGACTATCTGGGACAGATGAACACTGAAGCTTTCTTT. It specifies CASSDYLGQMNTEAFF.

V usage is TRBV2 and J usage is TRBJ1-5, with D possibly being TRBD1 (6 bases). The CDR3 spans 13 residues. Germline V gene lookup returns CDR1 SNHLY and CDR2 FYNNEI. Trimming left V 6 bases short and J 7 bases short, with 13 bases between. This chain's CDR3 is CASRGRGEQPQHF. The DNA of the CDR3 is TGTGCCAGCAGGGGCAGGGGTGAGCAGCCCCAGCATTTT.

This chain connects TRBV7-9 to TRBJ2-7; D unclear. V dropped 0 bases and J dropped 6 bases, with 6 bases sitting between them. Looked up from germline, CDR1 is SEHNR and CDR2 is FQNEAQ (reference sequence). This CDR3 contains 12 residues. The CDR3 loop is CASSLARSEQYF. As DNA, the CDR3 is TGTGCCAGCAGCTTAGCGAGGAGCGAGCAGTACTTC.

This clonotype was detected a few times. The V and J genes are TRBV11-2 and TRBJ2-4; no clear D gene. The CDR3 totals 15 residues. V lost 0 bases and J 7 bases, leaving 13 bases between the germline ends. Germline V gene data show CDR1 as SGHAT and CDR2 as FQNNGV. CDR3: CASSLENLRSNIQYF. The CDR3 coding sequence is TGTGCCAGCAGCTTAGAAAACTTGCGGTCTAACATTCAGTACTTC.

A remark on this clonotype: One end of the junction does not line up with germline, which may come from a read error. The chain links TRBV7-8 to TRBJ2-7; D call uncertain. The length of the CDR3 is 16 residues. From germline, CDR1 is SGHVS and CDR2 FQNEAQ. This CDR3 reads CASSLEAMVIGYEEYF. In DNA form, the CDR3 reads TGTGCCAGCAGCTTAGAGGCTATGGTGATCGGGTACGAGGAGTACTTC.

This clonotype was seen a few times. The genes are TRBV18 and TRBJ1-1; 7 positions match TRBD1. The CDR3 has 15 residues. The junction had 6 bases not matched to a gene; V was cut back by 3 bases and J by 2 bases. Per germline, CDR1 KGHSH and CDR2 LQKENI. The CDR3 here is CASSPIDRDNTEAFF. In nucleotides, the CDR3 is TGTGCCAGCTCACCCATTGACAGGGATAACACTGAAGCTTTCTTT. The variable domain in full, with the rest retrieved from reference TRBV18 and TRBJ1-1, is NAGVMQNPRHLVRRRGQEARLRCSPMKGHSHVYWYRQLPEEGLKFMVYLQKENIIDESGMPKERFSAEFPKEGPSILRIQQVVRGDSAAYFCASSPIDRDNTEAFFGQGTRLTVV.

This clonotype was picked up many times. V is TRBV12-3 or TRBV12-4 and J is TRBJ2-6; TRBD2 might be the D (6 bases). V lost 3 bases, J lost 2 bases, and 8 bases lay in between. The CDR3 has 15 residues. The CDR3 nucleotides read TGTGCCAGCAGTTTGCGGGGAGCTGGGGCCAACGTCCTGACTTTC. Translated, it gives CASSLRGAGANVLTF.

V usage is TRBV7-9 and J usage is TRBJ2-7; D is undetermined. V gave up 3 bases and J gave up 3 bases, with 12 bases separating them. The germline V gene has CDR1 SEHNR and CDR2 FQNEAQ (reference sequence). CDR3 size: 14 residues. DNA for the CDR3: TGTGCCAGCAGCTTTATGAGTCCCCACTACGAGCAGTACTTC. This codes for CASSFMSPHYEQYF.

Only a few counts were recorded for this clonotype. This chain uses TRBV12-3 or TRBV12-4 with TRBJ2-2; 7 nucleotides line up with TRBD2. The V and J ends lost 1 base and 0 bases, in that order; junction bases with no gene match: 5. This CDR3 comprises 17 residues. Written as DNA, the CDR3 is TGTGCCAGCAGTTTAGAGAGCGGGATCACGAACACCGGGGAGCTGTTTTTT. Protein sequence: CASSLESGITNTGELFF.

The chain joins TRBV7-3 to TRBJ2-3; D is possibly TRBD2 (6 bases). The germline V gene encodes CDR1 SGHTA and CDR2 FQGTGA. This CDR3 has 16 amino acids. With 2 bases removed from V and 3 bases from J, the gap between germline ends came to 15 bases. The CDR3 loop is CASSLGGAFRTDTQYF. The CDR3 region has the DNA TGTGCCAGCAGCTTAGGCGGGGCTTTTCGGACAGATACGCAGTATTTT.